This TCR beta chain stems from a study of beta chain features in type 1 diabetes. The CDR3 is made up of 15 amino acids. Germline loops: CDR1 ENHRY, CDR2 SYGVKD. V was cut by 3 bases and J by 2 bases, with 13 bases left in between. What was sequenced were expressed TCRB transcripts, since all of the isolated RNA had been reverse transcribed. Clones were read by immunoSEQ multiplex PCR, and TCRdb kept only the in-frame ones, dropping some. The sample lists around 290,000 clones; roughly 8% were seen once. This clonotype originated in a woman under 30 in good health. Sequenced: central memory CD4+ T cells from blood. The chain links TRBV10-3 to TRBJ2-5; D may be TRBD2 (7 bases). As DNA, the CDR3 is TGTGCCATCAGTGATGGCGGGGGCAGTCAAGAGACCCAGTACTTC. This codes for CAISDGGGSQETQYF.